This T cell receptor (beta chain) was retrieved from a study of high-grade serous ovarian cancer treatment subgroups. General study points: Same-patient tumor repertoires overlapped at roughly 0.1 to 0.79; different patients barely overlapped.

To note about this clone: Its antigen is unknown.

The repertoire was sequenced with immunoSEQ multiplex PCR; TCRdb's copy has only in-frame clones and lacks some. The table includes approximately 36,000 clones, approximately 81% detected once. Tumor tissue was taken before any definitive surgery or chemotherapy was given. The sequenced sample consisted of tumor tissue. This receptor was obtained from a human donor with high-grade serous ovarian cancer.

CDR3 region: CASSSSGLTDTQYF. In nucleotides, the CDR3 is TGTGCCAGCAGCTCTAGCGGGCTCACAGATACGCAGTATTTT. The chain links TRBV11-1 to TRBJ2-3; 8 bases fit TRBD2. The V gene's germline CDR1 is SGHAT and CDR2 FQDESV (reference sequence). The CDR3 is 14 amino acids. The ends lost 4 bases at V and 2 bases at J; junction bases unmatched: 2.